The 27 T cell receptor beta chains reported below all come from one sample, sequenced in a study of CD4 T cells in relation to SARS-CoV-2 and coronaviruses. Here immunoSEQ multiplex PCR was the method, and the copy in TCRdb shows in-frame clones only, minus some. Of 24,000 or so clones in the sample, 76% are singletons; the top ten hold 21%. CD4+ T cells from unexposed donors were obtained before the COVID-19 pandemic (2011-2018). The cells were cultured for around ten days before CD4+ T cells were isolated. No antigen has been identified for these receptors. Sequenced sample: CD4+ T cells from PBMCs, cultured in vitro. The receptor source for this set is a human donor in good health.

The chain carries TRBV5-1 and TRBJ2-2; tentatively, D is TRBD2 (5 bases). Trimming pared 6 bases from V and 6 bases from J, leaving 18 bases between. The CDR3 loop spans 15 amino acids. CDR1 SGHRS and CDR2 YFSETQ come from the germline V gene. The CDR3 is CASKSIGNKPGELFF. In nucleotides, the CDR3 is TGCGCCAGCAAGTCGATCGGGAATAAACCCGGGGAGCTGTTTTTT.

This clone was observed a handful of times. V usage is TRBV5-1 and J usage is TRBJ2-2, with 9 bases identical to TRBD2. Germline V CDR1 and CDR2: SGHRS, YFSETQ. Germline trimming cut 0 bases from V and 5 bases from J; bases unmatched to any gene: 5. The CDR3 is made up of 16 amino acids. The CDR3 nucleotides read TGCGCCAGCAGCTTGGTAGGACTAGCGATGACCGGGGAGCTGTTTTTT. Amino acid sequence: CASSLVGLAMTGELFF.

This chain joins TRBV5-3 and TRBJ2-1; D is uncertain. TRBV5-3 is an ORF for which the function is uncertain. The V end lost 4 bases, the J end lost 6 bases, and 20 bases lay between the germline ends. This CDR3 has 16 residues. The CDR3 region is CARSREVAGGPNEQFF. The CDR3 DNA sequence: TGTGCCAGAAGCCGCGAGGTGGCAGGTGGCCCCAATGAGCAGTTCTTC.

The J gene is TRBJ1-4, the V gene TRBV6-2 or TRBV6-3; perhaps TRBD1 as D (6 bases). This CDR3 has 13 residues. Trimming shortened V by 6 bases and J by 5 bases, and 10 bases separated the two germline ends. CDR1 MNHEY and CDR2 SVGEGT come from the germline V gene. The CDR3 nucleotides are TGTGCCAGCAGCAGGGGCCGAAATGAAAAACTGTTTTTT. Encoded protein: CASSRGRNEKLFF.

The rearrangement links TRBV30 to TRBJ2-3; no clear D. The CDR3 runs 14 residues. Germline CDR1 and CDR2: GTSNPN and SVGIG (reference sequence). The V gene lost 3 bases and the J gene lost 2 bases, with 12 bases spanning the gap. CDR3 coding DNA: TGTGCCTGGAGGGGTGGGGTGGACACAGATACGCAGTATTTT. It codes for CAWRGGVDTDTQYF.

This clone has only a few counts. CDR3 in DNA: TGCGCCAGCAGTGAGGCTGGGTTAAGCGGGAAGGGTTCCTACGAGCAGTACTTC. Amino acids: CASSEAGLSGKGSYEQYF. This chain uses TRBV10-1 with TRBJ2-7, with 7 bases fitting TRBD2. CDR1 is WNHNN, CDR2 SYGVQD, per germline (reference sequence). With 2 bases clipped from V and 1 base from J, the junction kept 14 bases outside the gene matches. The CDR3 sequence is 18 residues long.

The chain combines TRBV9 with TRBJ2-7, with a possible D match to TRBD1 (5 bases). CDR1 is SGDLS and CDR2 is YYNGEE in the germline V gene. The CDR3 has 16 amino acids. Trimming pared 0 bases from V and 3 bases from J, leaving 16 bases between. The CDR3 spells CASSVGQLQGIYEQYF. The CDR3 region has the DNA TGTGCCAGCAGCGTAGGACAGCTTCAGGGTATCTACGAGCAGTACTTC.

This clone was recorded only once. The V call is TRBV7-3, the J call TRBJ2-7; D assignment may be TRBD1 or TRBD2 (5 bases each). Germline CDR1 SGHTA, CDR2 FQGTGA. V lost 5 bases to trimming and J lost 4 bases, with 15 bases between them. The CDR3 loop spans 14 amino acids. CDR3: CASSRYGTPYEQYF. CDR3 sequence (DNA): TGTGCCAGCAGCCGCTACGGGACGCCGTACGAGCAGTACTTC. Full variable domain (remainder filled in from reference TRBV7-3 and TRBJ2-7): GAGVSQTPSNKVTEKGKYVELRCDPISGHTALYWYRQSLGQGPEFLIYFQGTGAADDSGLPNDRFFAVRPEGSVSTLKIQRTERGDSAVYLCASSRYGTPYEQYFGPGTRLTVT.

This chain uses TRBV6-5 with TRBJ1-5, with TRBD1 identical over 9 bases. CDR1 and CDR2 from the germline V gene are MNHEY and SVGAGI. The CDR3 length is 15 residues. Trimming cost V 3 bases and J 6 bases; bases outside gene matches: 6. CDR3 region: CASSYGTGTGQPQHF. DNA of the CDR3: TGTGCCAGCAGTTATGGGACAGGGACAGGTCAGCCCCAGCATTTT.

The chain couples TRBV11-3 to TRBJ2-7, with 8 bases that match TRBD2. V was pared by 2 bases and J by 2 bases, with 5 bases of the junction left unmatched. Germline-derived CDR1 and CDR2 are SGHNT and YENEEA. The CDR3 is made up of 15 amino acids. The CDR3, as DNA: TGTGCCAGCAGCTTAACCAGCGGGGGAACCTACGAGCAGTACTTC. Residues: CASSLTSGGTYEQYF.

This sequence joins TRBV30 and TRBJ2-7; D remains ambiguous. V was shortened by 2 bases and J by 2 bases, with 4 bases between the two germline ends. This CDR3 comprises 11 residues. Germline CDR1 reads GTSNPN; CDR2 reads SVGIG (reference sequence). The CDR3 is CAWSLAYEQYF. CDR3 nucleotide sequence: TGTGCCTGGAGTTTGGCCTACGAGCAGTACTTC.

This chain links TRBV7-3 with TRBJ2-1; D not resolved. Trimming shortened V by 1 base and J by 8 bases, and 12 bases separated the two germline ends. Germline CDR1 and CDR2: SGHTA and FQGTGA. The CDR3 is made up of 14 amino acids. The CDR3: CASSLSHSSDEQFF. The CDR3 DNA follows: TGTGCCAGCAGCTTAAGTCACTCTTCGGATGAGCAGTTCTTC.

In DNA, the CDR3 is TGTGCCAGCAGCTTAGGCAGATTAGGAAATTCACCCCTCCACTTT. Translation gives CASSLGRLGNSPLHF. The chain uses TRBV11-2 and TRBJ1-6; D call uncertain. V shed 1 base and J shed 7 bases, with 11 bases lying between them. Germline V gene sequence: CDR1 SGHAT, CDR2 FQNNGV. The CDR3 contains 15 residues.

The chain combines TRBV19 with TRBJ1-3; a possible D gene is TRBD1 (5 bases). The germline V and J ends were trimmed by 10 bases and 0 bases, with 13 bases remaining between them. The CDR3 covers 14 residues. Germline V lookup: CDR1 LNHDA, CDR2 SQIVND (reference sequence). In DNA, the CDR3 is TGTGCCACCCGGGACTTAAGCTCTGGAAACACCATATATTTT. This codes for CATRDLSSGNTIYF.

Only a few counts were recorded for this clone. The gene calls are TRBV2 and TRBJ2-2; TRBD1 agrees at 8 bases. The junction had 7 bases not matched to a gene; V was cut back by 3 bases and J by 1 base. Germline CDR1 is SNHLY and CDR2 is FYNNEI. CDR3 size: 17 residues. The CDR3 loop reads CASSETGDLWNTGELFF. Written as DNA, the CDR3 is TGTGCCAGCAGTGAGACAGGGGACCTATGGAACACCGGGGAGCTGTTTTTT.

The chain couples TRBV29-1 to TRBJ1-1; D gene uncertain. CDR1 is SQVTM and CDR2 is ANQGSEA in the germline V gene. Trimming shortened V by 7 bases and J by 1 base, and 13 bases separated the two germline ends. The CDR3 is 13 residues long. The CDR3 spells CSATGPSNTEAFF. DNA of the CDR3: TGCAGCGCCACTGGACCTTCGAACACTGAAGCTTTCTTT.

The chain combines TRBV6-5 with TRBJ2-7; no reliable D call. The CDR3 extends over 15 amino acids. Trimming shortened V by 2 bases and J by 2 bases, and 13 bases separated the two germline ends. CDR1 MNHEY and CDR2 SVGAGI come from the germline V gene. CDR3 DNA: TGTGCCAGCAGTTACACATCAGGTTTACCCTACGAGCAGTACTTC. Residues: CASSYTSGLPYEQYF.

V usage is TRBV7-9 and J usage is TRBJ1-2, with no clear D. Germline V CDR1 and CDR2: SEHNR, FQNEAQ (reference sequence). The CDR3 has 13 residues. Trimming took 5 bases from V and 4 from J, leaving 11 bases between them. The CDR3 loop reads CASSRNLAYGYTF. For the CDR3, the DNA is TGTGCCAGCAGCCGCAACTTGGCCTATGGCTACACCTTC. Looking up the rest from reference TRBV7-9 and TRBJ1-2 gives the full variable domain: DTGVSQNPRHKITKRGQNVTFRCDPISEHNRLYWYRQTLGQGPEFLTYFQNEAQLEKSRLLSDRFSAERPKGSFSTLEIQRTEQGDSAMYLCASSRNLAYGYTFGSGTRLTVV.

The CDR3 is CASKIDRGTSPLHF. CDR3 sequence (DNA): TGTGCCAGTAAGATAGACAGGGGGACTTCACCCCTCCACTTT. The chain links TRBV19 to TRBJ1-6; 9 nucleotides match TRBD1. Germline CDR1 reads LNHDA; CDR2 reads SQIVND (reference sequence). The CDR3 contains 14 residues. Trimming at V came to 7 bases and at J to 9 bases, leaving 7 bases not matched to a gene.

The chain joins TRBV19 to TRBJ1-2; the D is unclear. The CDR3 is 14 amino acids. Trimming stripped 4 bases from V and 0 bases from J, with 9 bases between. Germline V gives CDR1 LNHDA, CDR2 SQIVND (reference sequence). CDR3 sequence (DNA): TGTGCCAGTAGTAGTCAGAGTACTAACTATGGCTACACCTTC. It is translated as CASSSQSTNYGYTF.

Here the CDR3 DNA reads TGTGCCAGCAGCCCGACAGAGGGGGCGGCCTATGGCTACACCTTC. It specifies CASSPTEGAAYGYTF. V and J are TRBV25-1 and TRBJ1-2; 7 bases align to TRBD1. The V gene end was trimmed by 6 bases and the J gene end by 4 bases; junction bases not matched to a gene: 11. The germline V gene has CDR1 MGHDK and CDR2 SYGVNS. CDR3 length: 15 residues.

The chain has TRBV6-5 and TRBJ1-2; 7 bases agree with TRBD1. There are 15 residues in the CDR3. CDR1 is MNHEY and CDR2 is SVGAGI in the germline V gene. V trimming: 2 bases; J trimming: 5 bases; junction bases outside the gene matches: 8. CDR3 DNA sequence: TGTGCCAGCAGTTACCCAGACAGGGAAGGATATGGCTACACCTTC. This encodes CASSYPDREGYGYTF.

The V call is TRBV19, the J call TRBJ2-1; 10 positions agree with TRBD2. The V gene end was trimmed by 4 bases and the J gene end by 3 bases; junction bases not matched to a gene: 3. This CDR3 contains 15 residues. CDR1 LNHDA and CDR2 SQIVND come from the germline V gene (reference sequence). CDR3 loop: CASSTSGGHYNEQFF. The DNA for the CDR3 is TGTGCCAGTAGTACTAGCGGGGGCCACTACAATGAGCAGTTCTTC. Full variable domain (missing parts from reference TRBV19 and TRBJ2-1): DGGITQSPKYLFRKEGQNVTLSCEQNLNHDAMYWYRQDPGQGLRLIYYSQIVNDFQKGDIAEGYSVSREKKESFPLTVTSAQKNPTAFYLCASSTSGGHYNEQFFGPGTRLTVL.

This sequence joins TRBV13 and TRBJ1-1, with 11 nucleotides matching TRBD1. Germline V gives CDR1 PRHDT, CDR2 FYEKMQ (reference sequence). The CDR3 extends over 16 amino acids. The J segment lost 1 base and the V segment lost 6 bases, leaving 7 bases of the junction unmatched. DNA for the CDR3: TGTGCCAGCAGTTCCCGGGACAGGGGGAGGAACACTGAAGCTTTCTTT. Amino acid sequence: CASSSRDRGRNTEAFF. Using reference TRBV13 and TRBJ1-1 for the parts outside the CDR3, the full variable domain is AAGVIQSPRHLIKEKRETATLKCYPIPRHDTVYWYQQGPGQDPQFLISFYEKMQSDKGSIPDRFSAQQFSDYHSELNMSSLELGDSALYFCASSSRDRGRNTEAFFGQGTRLTVV.

This clone turned up a few times. This sequence joins TRBV3-1 (or the pseudogene TRBV3-2) and TRBJ2-7; 10 bases map to TRBD1. The CDR3 totals 14 residues. Germline-derived CDR1 and CDR2 are LGHDT and YNNKEL (reference sequence). V shed 6 bases, J shed 3 bases, and the junction held 5 bases outside the gene matches. The CDR3: CASRFGTGDYEQYF. CDR3 nucleotides: TGTGCCAGCAGGTTCGGGACAGGGGACTACGAGCAGTACTTC.

This clone was counted a few times. The rearrangement uses TRBV29-1 and TRBJ2-2; 7 positions match TRBD1. The CDR3 consists of 15 residues. In germline, CDR1 is SQVTM, CDR2 ANQGSEA. Trimming cost V 5 bases and J 3 bases; bases outside gene matches: 9. CDR3 in DNA: TGCAGCGTTCAGGAGACAGGGCAAGACACCGGGGAGCTGTTTTTT. Translated, it gives CSVQETGQDTGELFF.

This chain links TRBV5-6 with TRBJ2-7, with D possibly matching TRBD2 (7 bases). V was clipped by 4 bases and J by 0 bases, with 23 bases between them. The CDR3 is made up of 18 amino acids. Germline V lookup: CDR1 SGHDT, CDR2 YYEEEE. Written as DNA, the CDR3 is TGTGCCAGCAGCCCAAACCGGGGGGCGGCGAGGAGCTCCTACGAGCAGTACTTC. Amino acid sequence: CASSPNRGAARSSYEQYF.